Here is one TCR beta chain with its context. These data are taken from a study of shared clonotypes between healthy human individuals. The CDR3 runs 15 residues. The germline V gene encodes CDR1 SGHNT and CDR2 YENEEA. The V segment lost 2 bases and the J segment 9 bases; nucleotides outside the gene matches: 8. Each cell subset's genomic DNA was divided evenly among several immunoSEQ plates. Here immunoSEQ multiplex PCR was the method, and the copy in TCRdb shows in-frame clones only, minus some. This sample has approximately 1.5 million clones, with around 98% found just once. This clonotype originated in a man aged 30 to 39 in good health. This sequence joins TRBV11-3 and TRBJ2-1; 9 positions agree with TRBD2. Input material: naive CD4+ T cells sorted from blood. As for subset: CD45RA+ positively selected. CDR3 DNA: TGTGCCAGCAGCTTAAAGGGCGGGAGGGAGGTTGAGCAGTTCTTC. This codes for CASSLKGGREVEQFF.